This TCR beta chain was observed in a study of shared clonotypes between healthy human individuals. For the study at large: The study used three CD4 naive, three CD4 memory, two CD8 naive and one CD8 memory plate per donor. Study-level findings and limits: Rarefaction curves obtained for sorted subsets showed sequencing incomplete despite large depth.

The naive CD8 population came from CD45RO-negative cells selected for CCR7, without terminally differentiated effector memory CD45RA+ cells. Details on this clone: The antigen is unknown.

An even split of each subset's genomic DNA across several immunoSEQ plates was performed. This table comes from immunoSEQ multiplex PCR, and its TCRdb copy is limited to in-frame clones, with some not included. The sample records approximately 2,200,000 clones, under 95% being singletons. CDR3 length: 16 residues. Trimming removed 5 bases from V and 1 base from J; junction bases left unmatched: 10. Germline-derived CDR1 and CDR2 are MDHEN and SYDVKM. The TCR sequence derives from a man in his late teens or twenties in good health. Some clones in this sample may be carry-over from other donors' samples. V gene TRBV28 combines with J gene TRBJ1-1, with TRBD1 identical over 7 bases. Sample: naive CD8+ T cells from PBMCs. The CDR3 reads CASSTPRWTGNTEAFF. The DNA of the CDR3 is TGTGCCAGCAGTACCCCCCGCTGGACAGGGAACACTGAAGCTTTCTTT. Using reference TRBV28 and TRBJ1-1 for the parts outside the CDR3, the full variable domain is DVKVTQSSRYLVKRTGEKVFLECVQDMDHENMFWYRQDPGLGLRLIYFSYDVKMKEKGDIPEGYSVSREKKERFSLILESASTNQTSMYLCASSTPRWTGNTEAFFGQGTRLTVV.